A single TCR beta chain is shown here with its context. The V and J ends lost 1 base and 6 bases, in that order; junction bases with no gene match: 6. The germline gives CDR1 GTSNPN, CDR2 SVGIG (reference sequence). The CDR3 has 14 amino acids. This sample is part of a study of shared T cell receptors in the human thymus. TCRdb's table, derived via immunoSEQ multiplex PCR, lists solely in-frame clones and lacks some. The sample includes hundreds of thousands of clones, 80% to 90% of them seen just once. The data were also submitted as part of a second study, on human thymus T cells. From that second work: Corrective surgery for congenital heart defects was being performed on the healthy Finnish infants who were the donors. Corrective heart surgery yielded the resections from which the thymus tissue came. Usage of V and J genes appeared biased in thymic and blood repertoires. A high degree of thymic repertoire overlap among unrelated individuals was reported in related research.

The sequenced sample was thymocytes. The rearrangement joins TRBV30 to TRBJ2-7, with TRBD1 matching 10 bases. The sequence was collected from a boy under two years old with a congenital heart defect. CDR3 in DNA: TGTGCCTGGAGTGAAATTTGGACAGGGGGCGAGCAGTACTTC. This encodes CAWSEIWTGGEQYF.